This TCR beta chain was sequenced for a study of T-cell memory formation after mild COVID-19. Study as a whole: The two donors had largely donor-specific TCR clusters. Study-level findings and limits: There were some responding clones in pre-infection memory, which suggested that cross-reactive memory had joined. The SARS-CoV-2 specificity of second-wave clones reaching peak at day 37 remained unverified.

Points on this clonotype: Antigen specificity is unknown.

V dropped 0 bases and J dropped 4; count of bases not matched to a gene: 2. The CDR3 runs 15 residues. CDR1 SGHRS and CDR2 YFSETQ come from the germline V gene. TCRalpha and TCRbeta libraries used 5'RACE with constant-segment primers and UMIs. TCRdb ran MiXCR on the 5' RACE reads and lists one entry per CDR3 protein. The table shows roughly 350,000 distinct CDR3 sequences, with approximately 27% occurring only once. This sequence joins TRBV5-1 and TRBJ2-2; the match to TRBD1 covers 8 bases. This receptor was taken from an adult woman who had mild COVID-19 (a few samples of this study predate the infection). Cell type and time point are not known. Input material: PBMCs or a T cell subset sorted from them (not recorded which). The DNA for the CDR3 is TGCGCCAGCAGCTTGGGGGACAGGAGCACCGGGGAGCTGTTTTTT. Translating gives CASSLGDRSTGELFF.